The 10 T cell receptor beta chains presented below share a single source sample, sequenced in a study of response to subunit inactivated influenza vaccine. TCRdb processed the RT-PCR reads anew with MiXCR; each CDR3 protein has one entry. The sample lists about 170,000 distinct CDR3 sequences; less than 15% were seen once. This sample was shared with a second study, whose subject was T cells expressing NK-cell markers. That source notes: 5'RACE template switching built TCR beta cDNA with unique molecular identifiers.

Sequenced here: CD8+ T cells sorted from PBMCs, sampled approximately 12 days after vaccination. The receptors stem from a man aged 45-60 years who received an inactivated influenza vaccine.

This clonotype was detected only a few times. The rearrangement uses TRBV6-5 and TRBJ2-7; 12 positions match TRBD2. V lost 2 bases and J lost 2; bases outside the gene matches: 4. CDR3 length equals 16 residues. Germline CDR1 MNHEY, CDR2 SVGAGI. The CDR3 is CASSYTTSGRPYEQYF. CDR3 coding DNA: TGTGCCAGCAGTTACACGACTAGCGGGAGACCCTACGAGCAGTACTTC.

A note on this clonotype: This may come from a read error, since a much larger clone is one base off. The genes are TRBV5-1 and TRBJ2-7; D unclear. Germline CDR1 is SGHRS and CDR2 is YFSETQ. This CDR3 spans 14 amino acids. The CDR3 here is CACSYRPGSYEQYF. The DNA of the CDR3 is TGCGCCTGCAGCTATAGGCCGGGTTCCTACGAGCAGTACTTC.

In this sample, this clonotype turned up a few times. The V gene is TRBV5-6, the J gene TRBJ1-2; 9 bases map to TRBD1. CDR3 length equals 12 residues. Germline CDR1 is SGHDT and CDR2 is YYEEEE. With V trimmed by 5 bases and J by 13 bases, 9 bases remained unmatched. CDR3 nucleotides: TGTGCCAGCAGTTCCGGGACAGGGTTCACCACCTTC. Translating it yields CASSSGTGFTTF. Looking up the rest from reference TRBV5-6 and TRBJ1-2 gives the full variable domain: DAGVTQSPTHLIKTRGQQVTLRCSPKSGHDTVSWYQQALGQGPQFIFQYYEEEERQRGNFPDRFSGHQFPNYSSELNVNALLLGDSALYLCASSSGTGFTTFGSGTRLTVV.

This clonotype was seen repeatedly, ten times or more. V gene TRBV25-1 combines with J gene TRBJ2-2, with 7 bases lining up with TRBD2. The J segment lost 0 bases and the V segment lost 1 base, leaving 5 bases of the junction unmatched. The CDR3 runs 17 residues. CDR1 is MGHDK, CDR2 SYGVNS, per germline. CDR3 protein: CASSEFGGMSNTGELFF. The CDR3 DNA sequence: TGTGCCAGCAGTGAATTCGGGGGGATGTCGAACACCGGGGAGCTGTTTTTT.

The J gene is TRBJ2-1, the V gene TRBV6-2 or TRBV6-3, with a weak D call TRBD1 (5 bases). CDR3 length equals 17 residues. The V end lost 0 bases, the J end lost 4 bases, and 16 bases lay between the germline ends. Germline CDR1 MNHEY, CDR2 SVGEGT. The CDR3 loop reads CASSYSVGQGFYNEQFF. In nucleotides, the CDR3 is TGTGCCAGCAGTTACTCGGTGGGGCAGGGATTTTACAATGAGCAGTTCTTC.

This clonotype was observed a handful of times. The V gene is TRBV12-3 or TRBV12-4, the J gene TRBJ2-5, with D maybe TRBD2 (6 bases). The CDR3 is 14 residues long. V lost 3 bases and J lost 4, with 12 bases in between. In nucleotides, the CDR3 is TGTGCCAGCAGTTTGGCGGGAAGAGGAGAGACCCAGTACTTC. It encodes CASSLAGRGETQYF.

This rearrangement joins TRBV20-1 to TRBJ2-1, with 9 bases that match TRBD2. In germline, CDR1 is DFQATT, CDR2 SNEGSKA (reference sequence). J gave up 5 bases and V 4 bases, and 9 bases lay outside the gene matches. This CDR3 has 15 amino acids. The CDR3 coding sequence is TGCAGTGCTATACAACCGGGACTAGCAAACAATGAGCAGTTCTTC. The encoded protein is CSAIQPGLANNEQFF.

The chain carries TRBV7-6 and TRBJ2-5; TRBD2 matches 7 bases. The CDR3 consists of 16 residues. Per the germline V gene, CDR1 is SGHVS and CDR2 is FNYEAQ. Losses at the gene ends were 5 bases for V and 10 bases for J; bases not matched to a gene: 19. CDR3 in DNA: TGTGCCAGCAGCCCCTCGGGAGGAGCGGGAACAGAGGGCCAGTACTTC. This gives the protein CASSPSGGAGTEGQYF.

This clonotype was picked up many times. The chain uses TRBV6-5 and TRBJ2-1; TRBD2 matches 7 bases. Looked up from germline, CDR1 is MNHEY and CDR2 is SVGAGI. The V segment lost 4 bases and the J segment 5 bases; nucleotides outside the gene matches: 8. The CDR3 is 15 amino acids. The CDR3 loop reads CASSSDRDYHNEQFF. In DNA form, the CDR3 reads TGTGCCAGCAGTTCGGACCGGGACTACCACAATGAGCAGTTCTTC.

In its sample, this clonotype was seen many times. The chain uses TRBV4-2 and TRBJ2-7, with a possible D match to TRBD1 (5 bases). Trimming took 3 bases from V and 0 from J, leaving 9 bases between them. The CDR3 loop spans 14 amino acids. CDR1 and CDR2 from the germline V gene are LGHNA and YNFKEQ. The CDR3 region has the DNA TGTGCCAGCAGCCATGGACAAAGCTCCTACGAGCAGTACTTC. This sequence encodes CASSHGQSSYEQYF.